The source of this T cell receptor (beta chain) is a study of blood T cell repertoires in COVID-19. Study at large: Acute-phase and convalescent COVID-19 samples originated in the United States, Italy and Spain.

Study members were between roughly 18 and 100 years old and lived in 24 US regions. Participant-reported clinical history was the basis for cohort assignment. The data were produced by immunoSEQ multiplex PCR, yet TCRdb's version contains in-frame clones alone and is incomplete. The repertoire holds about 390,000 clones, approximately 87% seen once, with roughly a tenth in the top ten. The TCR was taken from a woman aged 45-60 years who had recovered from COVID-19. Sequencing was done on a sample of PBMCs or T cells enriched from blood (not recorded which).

This CDR3 is CASSMVTVTAYGYTF. The CDR3 region has the DNA TGTGCCAGTAGTATGGTGACAGTCACGGCCTATGGCTACACCTTC. V usage is TRBV19 and J usage is TRBJ1-2; tentatively, D is TRBD1 (5 bases). CDR1 and CDR2 (germline): LNHDA, SQIVND (reference sequence). The CDR3 spans 15 residues. Trimming left V 3 bases short and J 4 bases short, with 15 bases between. Complete variable domain (other parts from reference TRBV19 and TRBJ1-2): DGGITQSPKYLFRKEGQNVTLSCEQNLNHDAMYWYRQDPGQGLRLIYYSQIVNDFQKGDIAEGYSVSREKKESFPLTVTSAQKNPTAFYLCASSMVTVTAYGYTFGSGTRLTVV.